This T cell receptor beta chain is drawn from a study of OX40 agonist ivuxolimab in advanced cancers. V lost 0 bases, J lost 5 bases, and 8 bases lay in between. Germline V CDR1 and CDR2: MNHEY, SMNVEV (reference sequence). The CDR3 is 13 amino acids. The data were produced by immunoSEQ multiplex PCR, yet TCRdb's version contains in-frame clones alone and is incomplete. The sample shows about 32,000 clones, just under 90% of them seen only once. Overall study results and limits: Antigens targeted by the expanded peripheral T cells were not determined.

Worth noting for this clone: Antigen: not known.

The chain is built from TRBV27 and TRBJ2-7; a possible D gene is TRBD1 (6 bases). The specimen comprised CD4+ or CD8+ T cells sorted from blood, sampled in a trial of the OX40 agonist ivuxolimab. This clonotype originated in an adult with an advanced solid tumor such as melanoma, head and neck, liver or kidney cancer. The CDR3 loop reads CASSLSRGHEQYF. The CDR3 DNA reads TGTGCCAGCAGTTTATCCAGGGGCCACGAGCAGTACTTC.